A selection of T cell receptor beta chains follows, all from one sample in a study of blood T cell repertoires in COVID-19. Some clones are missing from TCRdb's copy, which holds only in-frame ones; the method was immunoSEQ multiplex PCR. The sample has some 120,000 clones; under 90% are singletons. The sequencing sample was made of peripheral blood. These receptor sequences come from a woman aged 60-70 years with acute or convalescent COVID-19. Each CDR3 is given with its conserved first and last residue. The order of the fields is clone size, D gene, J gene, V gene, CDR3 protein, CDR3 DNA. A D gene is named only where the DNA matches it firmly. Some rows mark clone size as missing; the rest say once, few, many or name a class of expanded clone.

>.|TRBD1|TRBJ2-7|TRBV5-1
CASSSTLTGGPTYEQYF
TGCGCCAGCAGCTCGACCCTGACAGGGGGCCCAACCTACGAGCAGTACTTC
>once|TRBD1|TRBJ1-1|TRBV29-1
CSVIERGLTEAFF
TGCAGCGTGATCGAAAGGGGGCTCACTGAAGCTTTCTTT
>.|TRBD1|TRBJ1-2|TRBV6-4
CASSETLTGGNGYTF
TGTGCCAGCAGTGAGACCTTGACAGGGGGTAATGGCTACACCTTC
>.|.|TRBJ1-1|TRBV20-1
CSASPYTEAFF
TGCAGTGCTAGTCCCTATACTGAAGCTTTCTTT
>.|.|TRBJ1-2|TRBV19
CASSLDRGDYGYTF
TGTGCCAGTAGCCTGGATCGCGGGGACTATGGCTACACCTTC
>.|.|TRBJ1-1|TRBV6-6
CASSSTAEAFF
TGTGCCAGCAGTTCGACAGCTGAAGCTTTCTTT
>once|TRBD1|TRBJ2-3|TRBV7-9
CASSLGQGTTDTQYF
TGTGCCAGCAGCTTGGGACAGGGGACCACAGATACGCAGTATTTT
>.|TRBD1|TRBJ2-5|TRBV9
CASSVSPGGQETQYF
TGTGCCAGCAGCGTCTCCCCAGGGGGACAAGAGACCCAGTACTTC
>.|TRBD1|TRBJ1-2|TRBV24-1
CATSDGQGFSYGYTF
TGTGCCACCAGTGATGGACAGGGGTTTAGCTATGGCTACACCTTC
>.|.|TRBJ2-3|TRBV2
CASFSGVGDTQYF
TGTGCCAGCTTTTCCGGGGTTGGGGATACGCAGTATTTT
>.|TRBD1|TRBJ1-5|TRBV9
CASSDHSGGPNQPQHF
TGTGCCAGCAGCGACCATTCAGGGGGCCCCAATCAGCCCCAGCATTTT
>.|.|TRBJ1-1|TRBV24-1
CATSDSPSTEAFF
TGTGCCACCAGTGATTCCCCCTCCACTGAAGCTTTCTTT
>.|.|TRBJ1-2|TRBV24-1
CATSDPMGPGLGYTF
TGTGCCACCAGTGACCCAATGGGTCCAGGGCTGGGCTACACCTTC
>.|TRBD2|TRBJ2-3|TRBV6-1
CASSDLAGAPDTQYF
TGTGCCAGCAGTGACCTAGCGGGGGCTCCAGATACGCAGTATTTT
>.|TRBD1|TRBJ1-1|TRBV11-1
CASRYNRGAEAFF
TGTGCCAGCAGATACAACAGGGGCGCTGAAGCTTTCTTT
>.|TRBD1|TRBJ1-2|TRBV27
CASRSGGTSNYGYTF
TGTGCCAGCCGCTCAGGGGGAACCTCTAACTATGGCTACACCTTC
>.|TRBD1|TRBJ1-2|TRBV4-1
CASSQSRTDLGTGEYGYTF
TGCGCCAGCAGCCAAAGTCGGACAGATCTAGGGACAGGGGAATATGGCTACACCTTC
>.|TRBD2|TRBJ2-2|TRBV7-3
CASSLKSGIAGSLRDTGELFF
TGTGCCAGCAGCTTAAAATCGGGAATAGCGGGGAGTCTAAGGGACACCGGGGAGCTGTTTTTT
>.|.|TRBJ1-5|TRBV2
CASGGLYQPQHF
TGTGCCAGCGGAGGACTTTATCAGCCCCAGCATTTT
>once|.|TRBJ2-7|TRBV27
CASSQRQAAYEQYF
TGTGCCAGCAGTCAACGACAGGCAGCCTACGAGCAGTACTTC
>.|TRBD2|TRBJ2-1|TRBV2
CASTPGLAGGPSEQFF
TGTGCCAGCACTCCGGGACTAGCGGGGGGGCCGAGTGAGCAGTTCTTC
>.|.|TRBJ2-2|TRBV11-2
CASSFIADTLNTGELFF
TGTGCCAGCAGCTTCATAGCGGATACCCTAAACACCGGGGAGCTGTTTTTT
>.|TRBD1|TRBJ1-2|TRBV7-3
CASSLGTGVGYTF
TGTGCCAGCAGCTTAGGAACAGGGGTTGGCTACACCTTC
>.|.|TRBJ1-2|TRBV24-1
CATSDLSNYGYTF
TGTGCCACCAGTGATTTGAGCAACTATGGCTACACCTTC